The subject of this entry is one TCR beta chain. Antigen: not known. Trimming cost V 5 bases and J 8 bases, with 11 bases left between them. Looked up from germline, CDR1 is SGHRS and CDR2 is YFSETQ. The CDR3 is made up of 13 amino acids. The sample is drawn from a study of memory CD4+ T cells and cytomegalovirus serostatus. The overall study: Healthy Belgian adult donors included roughly nine CMV-positive and 24 CMV-negative people.

Libraries were prepared by immunoSEQ multiplex PCR; TCRdb keeps only in-frame clonotypes and omits some of them. The sample carries approximately 53,000 clones, 70% to 85% recorded once. Regarding the study as a whole: Suggested: most of the CMV-linked TCR signature lies in CD4+ memory cells.

Single viable CD3+CD4+CD8-CD45RO+ cells were sorted as the memory CD4+ T cells. Serostatus was set by detecting CMV pp150, pp28, p38, p52 IgG. What was sequenced was memory CD4+ T cells from blood. The receptor was derived from an adult in good health and CMV-seronegative. V gene TRBV5-1 combines with J gene TRBJ1-6; TRBD1 might be the D (6 bases). The DNA for the CDR3 is TGCGCCAGCAGAGAGGGGGTTGATTCACCCCTCCACTTT. This gives the protein CASREGVDSPLHF.